The 30 T cell receptor beta chains presented below share a single source sample, sequenced in a study of cytomegalovirus exposure and HLA in healthy donors (dated by TCRdb to about 2017). Receptor libraries were prepared by the immunoSEQ multiplex PCR assay. For the multiplex PCR, a mixture combining 60 forward primers for TCR Vbeta segments and 13 reverse primers for TCR Jbeta segments was used. Sourced from immuneACCESS, this table was stored by TCRdb with only in-frame sequences that have V and J called. A share of the clones is absent; for the studies checked, an unresolved V gene accounts for under half, and the remainder has no known explanation. Counted in this sample were 150,000 to 200,000 clones; approximately 88% of them appeared once. About 0.24% of the sample is in the top ten clones. Sequencing was carried out using PBMCs. The receptors were sampled from a boy aged 5 to 17 in good health and CMV-seronegative.

CDR3 region: CASSELRAGGSYEQYF. In nucleotides, the CDR3 is TGTGCCAGCAGCGAATTGAGAGCGGGGGGGTCCTACGAGCAGTACTTC. The chain carries TRBV7-2 and TRBJ2-7; 10 bases agree with TRBD2. Trimming removed 5 bases from V and 1 base from J; junction bases left unmatched: 8. This CDR3 spans 16 amino acids. Germline-derived CDR1 and CDR2 are SGHTA and FQGNSA.

CDR3: CASTWRGGQETQYF. For the CDR3, the DNA is TGCGCCAGCACTTGGCGGGGGGGGCAAGAGACCCAGTACTTC. This chain connects TRBV5-1 to TRBJ2-5; 9 bases align to TRBD2. There are 14 residues in the CDR3. From germline, CDR1 is SGHRS and CDR2 YFSETQ. V was clipped by 6 bases and J by 2 bases; unmatched bases: 5.

The V and J genes are TRBV27 and TRBJ2-5, with D possibly being TRBD2 (6 bases). The CDR3 sequence is 14 residues long. CDR1 is MNHEY, CDR2 SMNVEV, per germline (reference sequence). V was cut by 8 bases and J by 0 bases, with 13 bases left in between. CDR3 loop: CASRLWGDQETQYF. DNA for the CDR3: TGTGCCAGCCGACTCTGGGGGGACCAAGAGACCCAGTACTTC.

The V gene is TRBV2, the J gene TRBJ2-7, with TRBD1 matching over 10 bases. The CDR3 has 13 residues. Trimming removed 6 bases from V and 6 bases from J; junction bases left unmatched: 5. Germline V gene sequence: CDR1 SNHLY, CDR2 FYNNEI. The CDR3 DNA sequence: TGTGCCAGCAGGAGGGACAGGGGCGGCGAGCAGTACTTC. Translating gives CASRRDRGGEQYF.

This chain uses TRBV29-1 with TRBJ2-4; the match to TRBD2 covers 15 bases. The CDR3 consists of 17 residues. The V gene's germline CDR1 is SQVTM and CDR2 ANQGSEA. The V and J ends lost 6 bases and 1 base, in that order; junction bases with no gene match: 7. This CDR3 reads CSVAGTSGRWAKNIQYF. CDR3 DNA: TGCAGCGTGGCTGGGACTAGCGGGAGGTGGGCCAAAAACATTCAGTACTTC.

This chain connects TRBV5-1 to TRBJ1-6, with no clear D. Germline values: CDR1 SGHRS, CDR2 YFSETQ. This CDR3 has 15 amino acids. V lost 0 bases and J 7 bases, leaving 11 bases between the germline ends. The CDR3 DNA reads as TGCGCCAGCAGCTTGGAACTTACGGGGAATTCACCCCTCCACTTT. Translation: CASSLELTGNSPLHF.

For this clone: At one boundary the junction diverges from the germline segment, which might be a read error. This chain joins TRBV27 and TRBJ1-1; D is unresolved. The V gene's germline CDR1 is MNHEY and CDR2 SMNVEV (reference sequence). This CDR3 has 13 amino acids. CDR3 nucleotide sequence: TGTGCCAGCAGTTTAACTCTGAATACTGAAGCTTTCTTT. Translating gives CASSLTLNTEAFF.

The V gene is TRBV18, the J gene TRBJ1-3; 9 bases agree with TRBD1. With V trimmed by 2 bases and J by 3 bases, 5 bases remained unmatched. This CDR3 region has 16 residues. CDR1 and CDR2 from the germline V gene are KGHSH and LQKENI. CDR3 residues: CASSPGTGPFGNTIYF. CDR3 DNA: TGTGCCAGCTCACCAGGGACAGGGCCGTTTGGAAACACCATATATTTT.

V is TRBV5-1 and J is TRBJ2-5; 9 nucleotides line up with TRBD1. Germline values: CDR1 SGHRS, CDR2 YFSETQ. Germline trimming cut 4 bases from V and 1 base from J; bases unmatched to any gene: 2. There are 14 residues in the CDR3. CDR3 nucleotide sequence: TGCGCCAGCAGCGCGGACAGGGGCCAAGAGACCCAGTACTTC. Protein product: CASSADRGQETQYF.

There are a few counts of this clone. CDR3 in DNA: TGCAGCGTGGGGACAGGGGTCGATGGCTACACCTTC. Translated: CSVGTGVDGYTF. V gene TRBV29-1 combines with J gene TRBJ1-2; 10 nucleotides match TRBD1. V lost 6 bases and J lost 6; bases outside the gene matches: 4. The germline V gene has CDR1 SQVTM and CDR2 ANQGSEA. This CDR3 is built from 12 residues. The variable domain in full, completed from reference TRBV29-1 and TRBJ1-2, reads SAVISQKPSRDICQRGTSLTIQCQVDSQVTMMFWYRQQPGQSLTLIATANQGSEATYESGFVIDKFPISRPNLTFSTLTVSNMSPEDSSIYLCSVGTGVDGYTFGSGTRLTVV.

CDR3: CASSFPGQGANVLTF. CDR3 nucleotides: TGTGCCAGCAGTTTTCCGGGACAGGGTGCCAACGTCCTGACTTTC. The chain combines TRBV5-6 with TRBJ2-6, with 9 bases identical to TRBD1. V gave up 5 bases and J gave up 7 bases; unmatched junction bases: 7. The CDR3 runs to 15 residues. Germline loops: CDR1 SGHDT, CDR2 YYEEEE.

The chain joins TRBV6-5 to TRBJ1-1; D might be TRBD1 (5 bases). Trimming cost V 6 bases and J 0 bases, with 14 bases left between them. The CDR3 is 15 amino acids. Germline CDR1 is MNHEY and CDR2 is SVGAGI. The CDR3 coding sequence is TGTGCCAGCAGGGAAAGACAGATTATGAACACTGAAGCTTTCTTT. This codes for CASRERQIMNTEAFF.

With respect to this clone: The sample holds other DNA sequences that translate to the same CDR3. This chain links TRBV5-4 with TRBJ2-5; 8 bases fit TRBD2. This CDR3 comprises 13 residues. V trimming: 5 bases; J trimming: 4 bases; junction bases outside the gene matches: 4. Per the germline V gene, CDR1 is SGHNT and CDR2 is YYREEE (reference sequence). The CDR3 DNA reads TGTGCCAGCAGTGCCCTAGCGGGAGAGACCCAGTACTTC. Translation: CASSALAGETQYF.

V and J are TRBV9 and TRBJ2-2, with 10 bases lining up with TRBD1. The CDR3 has 16 residues. The V gene end was trimmed by 0 bases and the J gene end by 4 bases; junction bases not matched to a gene: 3. Germline V lookup: CDR1 SGDLS, CDR2 YYNGEE. CDR3 sequence: CASSVAGTGVTGELFF. The CDR3 DNA is TGTGCCAGCAGCGTAGCTGGGACAGGGGTCACCGGGGAGCTGTTTTTT.

The rearrangement uses TRBV11-2 and TRBJ2-1, with D hard to call. Trimming took 5 bases from V and 9 from J, leaving 14 bases between them. The CDR3 has 13 amino acids. CDR1 and CDR2 (germline): SGHAT, FQNNGV. The CDR3 spells CASSPHSAVEQFF. DNA of the CDR3: TGTGCCAGCAGCCCCCACTCGGCGGTTGAGCAGTTCTTC.

The chain links TRBV29-1 to TRBJ1-2; no clear D gene. The CDR3 contains 9 residues. The V gene's germline CDR1 is SQVTM and CDR2 ANQGSEA. With 5 bases removed from V and 6 bases from J, the gap between germline ends came to 4 bases. CDR3 coding DNA: TGCAGCGTTACGGATGGCTACACCTTC. It codes for CSVTDGYTF.

The chain couples TRBV9 to TRBJ2-1; 8 bases agree with TRBD2. The junction had 1 base not matched to a gene; V was cut back by 0 bases and J by 5 bases. The CDR3 contains 14 residues. Germline V gene data show CDR1 as SGDLS and CDR2 as YYNGEE. The CDR3 spells CASSVERGHNEQFF. The CDR3 nucleotides are TGTGCCAGCAGCGTAGAGCGGGGGCACAATGAGCAGTTCTTC.

The rearrangement uses TRBV15 and TRBJ1-1; TRBD1 matches at 9 bases. The CDR3 totals 13 residues. The germline V gene has CDR1 LNHNV and CDR2 YYDKDF (reference sequence). Trimming cost V 8 bases and J 4 bases; bases outside gene matches: 5. CDR3 amino acids: CATCDRGGTEAFF. CDR3 sequence (DNA): TGTGCCACCTGCGACAGGGGGGGCACTGAAGCTTTCTTT. The entire variable domain, with the rest obtained from reference TRBV15 and TRBJ1-1, is as follows: DAMVIQNPRYQVTQFGKPVTLSCSQTLNHNVMYWYQQKSSQAPKLLFHYYDKDFNNEADTPDNFQSRRPNTSFCFLDIRSPGLGDTAMYLCATCDRGGTEAFFGQGTRLTVV.

The CDR3 DNA reads TGTGCCAGCAGTTCGGACAGGGGGCGTAATGAAAAACTGTTTTTT. It encodes CASSSDRGRNEKLFF. The chain uses TRBV6-5 and TRBJ1-4; 11 positions agree with TRBD1. This CDR3 is built from 15 residues. Germline CDR1 MNHEY, CDR2 SVGAGI. J lost 4 bases, V lost 4 bases, and 2 bases had no gene match.

This chain links TRBV19 with TRBJ1-2, with D perhaps matching TRBD1 (5 bases). The ends were cut back, 3 bases at V and 5 bases at J, with 16 bases in the middle. Germline V gene sequence: CDR1 LNHDA, CDR2 SQIVND (reference sequence). This CDR3 spans 15 amino acids. CDR3 sequence: CASSITGPQKYGYTF. The DNA of the CDR3 is TGTGCCAGTAGTATTACAGGACCCCAAAAGTATGGCTACACCTTC.

The CDR3 reads CASSLTGLWEKLFF. The CDR3 bases are TGTGCCAGCAGCCTAACAGGGCTTTGGGAAAAACTGTTTTTT. This chain connects TRBV2 to TRBJ1-4; possible D gene TRBD1, 6 bases. V was clipped by 6 bases and J by 8 bases, with 16 bases between them. Germline CDR1 and CDR2: SNHLY and FYNNEI. There are 14 residues in the CDR3.

The gene calls are TRBV5-1 and TRBJ2-7, with D unclear. The CDR3 has 12 residues. V was cut by 0 bases and J by 7 bases, with 8 bases left in between. CDR1 and CDR2 (germline): SGHRS, YFSETQ. The CDR3 region is CASSLDVREQYF. DNA for the CDR3: TGCGCCAGCAGCTTGGACGTGAGGGAGCAGTACTTC.

The rearrangement uses TRBV5-5 and TRBJ1-1; D ambiguous. This CDR3 is built from 14 residues. Looked up from germline, CDR1 is SGHKS and CDR2 is YYEKEE (reference sequence). V dropped 2 bases and J dropped 1 base, with 9 bases sitting between them. In DNA form, the CDR3 reads TGTGCCAGCAGCTTTAGCATAACGAACACTGAAGCTTTCTTT. This sequence encodes CASSFSITNTEAFF.

This clone was seen once. CDR3 amino acids: CASSFRTSGITGELFF. CDR3 in DNA: TGTGCCAGCAGTTTTCGGACTAGCGGGATCACCGGGGAGCTGTTTTTT. The gene calls are TRBV6-5 and TRBJ2-2; 12 nucleotides agree with TRBD2. J was trimmed by 4 bases and V by 4 bases; bases with no gene match: 4. Germline values: CDR1 MNHEY, CDR2 SVGAGI. The CDR3 has 16 residues.

This CDR3 is CASSPSTGVRQPQHF. CDR3 in DNA: TGTGCCAGCAGTCCAAGCACAGGGGTCAGGCAGCCCCAGCATTTT. The rearrangement links TRBV27 to TRBJ1-5; TRBD1 agrees at 7 bases. V lost 5 bases, J lost 7 bases, and 11 bases stayed unmatched. This CDR3 is built from 15 residues. Germline V gives CDR1 MNHEY, CDR2 SMNVEV (reference sequence).

The J gene is TRBJ1-1, the V gene TRBV28, with D uncertain. V lost 1 base and J lost 1, with 7 bases in between. The germline V gene encodes CDR1 MDHEN and CDR2 SYDVKM. The length of the CDR3 is 14 residues. The CDR3 sequence: CASSLFVANTEAFF. The CDR3, as DNA: TGTGCCAGCAGTTTATTCGTGGCGAACACTGAAGCTTTCTTT.

V is TRBV30 and J is TRBJ1-2; D is possibly TRBD1 (6 bases). The V end lost 4 bases, the J end lost 2 bases, and 11 bases lay between the germline ends. Germline loops: CDR1 GTSNPN, CDR2 SVGIG (reference sequence). The CDR3 is 13 residues long. The CDR3 DNA sequence: TGTGCCTGGAAGGGGGGGCCAAACTATGGCTACACCTTC. Protein sequence: CAWKGGPNYGYTF.

The V call is TRBV27, the J call TRBJ1-2, with no clear D. The V and J ends lost 2 bases and 5 bases respectively, with 15 bases between them. The length of the CDR3 is 15 residues. Germline V gene data show CDR1 as MNHEY and CDR2 as SMNVEV (reference sequence). The CDR3 here is CASSLTIAKPYGYTF. The DNA of the CDR3 is TGTGCCAGCAGTTTAACTATCGCAAAACCATATGGCTACACCTTC.

J is TRBJ2-1 and V is TRBV7-9, with 9 bases matching TRBD2. V was pared by 5 bases and J by 4 bases, with 6 bases of the junction left unmatched. This CDR3 spans 15 amino acids. Germline assignment: CDR1 SEHNR and CDR2 FQNEAQ (reference sequence). CDR3 in amino acids: CASSPTAGGYNEQFF. The CDR3, as DNA: TGTGCCAGCAGCCCTACTGCGGGGGGGTACAATGAGCAGTTCTTC.

This chain links TRBV29-1 with TRBJ2-1; 12 nucleotides agree with TRBD2. The CDR3 covers 17 residues. Germline V CDR1 and CDR2: SQVTM, ANQGSEA. Losses at the gene ends were 1 base for V and 3 bases for J; bases not matched to a gene: 7. CDR3 DNA: TGCAGCGTTGAAGCTCCACTAGCGGGAGGACACTACAATGAGCAGTTCTTC. Protein product: CSVEAPLAGGHYNEQFF.